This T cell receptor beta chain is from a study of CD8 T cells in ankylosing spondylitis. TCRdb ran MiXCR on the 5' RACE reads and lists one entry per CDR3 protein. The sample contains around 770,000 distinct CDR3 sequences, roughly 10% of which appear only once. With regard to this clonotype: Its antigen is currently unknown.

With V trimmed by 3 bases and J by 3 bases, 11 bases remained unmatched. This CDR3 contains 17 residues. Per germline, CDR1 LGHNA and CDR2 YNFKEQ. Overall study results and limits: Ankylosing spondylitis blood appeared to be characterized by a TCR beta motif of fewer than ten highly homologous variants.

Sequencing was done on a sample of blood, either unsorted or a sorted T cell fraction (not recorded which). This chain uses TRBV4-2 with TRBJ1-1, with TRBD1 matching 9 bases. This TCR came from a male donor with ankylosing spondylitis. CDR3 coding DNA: TGTGCCAGCAGCCACCGGACAGGGGTCCCTGTGTACACTGAAGCTTTCTTT. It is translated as CASSHRTGVPVYTEAFF.